This TCR beta chain originates from a study of CD8+ T cells in alopecia areata. On the study more broadly: Each of the treated patients was given oral tofacitinib, 5 to 10 mg twice daily, for moderate-to-severe alopecia areata.

cDNA serving as the sequencing template came from extracted, reverse transcribed RNA. Clones were sequenced by immunoSEQ multiplex PCR, and TCRdb holds only the in-frame ones, with some missing. The sample lists approximately 180,000 clones; approximately 70% were seen once. Concerning this clone itself: Antigen unknown.

Peripheral blood and lesional scalp punch biopsies came from alopecia areata patients. The study, taken as a whole, reports: TCR sharing across patients was less clear than in mice, possibly HLA-related. Especially in alopecia totalis/universalis, lesional scalp showed greater clonality than normal scalp did.

V shed 8 bases and J 7 bases; nucleotides not matched to a gene: 9. The CDR3 spans 14 residues. Germline V CDR1 and CDR2: MNHEY, SMNVEV (reference sequence). Sequenced here: CD8+ T cells sorted from blood, sampled at week 0. V is TRBV27 and J is TRBJ2-2; 8 nucleotides line up with TRBD2. The TCR sequence derives from a human donor with alopecia areata. DNA for the CDR3: TGTGCCAGCCGCAGCGGGGGAATGGTCGGGGAGCTGTTTTTT. It is translated as CASRSGGMVGELFF.